This T cell receptor (beta chain) was identified during a study of blood T cell repertoires in COVID-19 (dated by TCRdb to about 2020). Background on the whole study: Samples from collaborators originated in the United States, Italy and Spain and spanned both the acute and convalescent phases of COVID-19. The repertoires were released in a freely available public database intended as a resource for research on the immune response to SARS-CoV-2. The prospective study material was composed of cDNA or gDNA derived from T cells, B-cell-depleted T cells, or PBMCs. Where available, HLA class I and class II types were taken from metadata supplied by the sample provider and were not determined by assay-based typing. Sample metadata almost always included a de-identified subject ID, COVID-19 status, age in years and sex. Deeply sampled blood TCRbeta repertoires from subjects exposed to, actively infected with, or recovered from COVID-19 were included in the dataset. The samples were drawn from the first 160 participants of the ongoing ImmuneRACE study and from 950 to 1,500 subjects provided by 6 global collaborators. Results the study describes overall, beyond this receptor: The quantity of clinical and demographic metadata differed by source and by participant and was supplied without curation.

The CDR3 contains 15 residues, cysteine and phenylalanine counted. Of all the DNA, just the CDR3 is kept, 45 bases in frame from base 1. The V end gives up 3 bases and the J end 1 base, leaving 2 bases in the junction not matched to a gene. Looking up the germline V gene yields CDR1 SGHRS and CDR2 YFSETQ. Each collaborating institution followed its own protocols to collect whole blood in K2EDTA tubes. For TCRbeta analysis, collaborators shipped samples in one of three forms: frozen whole blood, isolated PBMCs, or DNA extracted from either of those sample types. TCRbeta CDR3 regions were amplified from genomic DNA by means of the immunoSEQ Assay, a bias-controlled multiplex PCR. For the original study's pipeline: Nucleated cell counts per sample were estimated from amplification of reference gene primers within the assay. To quantify the absolute abundance of each unique TCRbeta CDR3 rearrangement, sequence reads were collapsed and filtered. For each sample, productive Simpson clonality was calculated as the square root of Simpson's diversity index over productive rearrangements. TCRdb took this table from immuneACCESS and kept in-frame rearrangements with V and J called. Such tables lack part of the clones; where checked against another copy, unresolved V genes explain under half of the gap, and the rest is unexplained. V and J calls and clone size are those listed in that table; D and trimming were worked out from the DNA. The sample yields tens of thousands of clones; 70% to 90% were counted once. Under 6.5% of the sample comes from the top ten.

Comment on this clone: The target of this receptor is not known. Base qualities are not provided; no much larger clone lies one nucleotide away.

The sequence was obtained from a woman of 80 years or more with active COVID-19. The sample was peripheral blood. The V gene is TRBV5-1 and the J gene is TRBJ2-2; 8 central bases correspond to TRBD1. The nucleotide sequence is TGCGCCAGCAGCTCGGGACAGGTGAACACCGGGGAGCTGTTTTTT. It encodes CASSSGQVNTGELFF.